The clone carrying this T cell receptor (beta chain) occurred many times. Its antigen is currently unknown. This specimen belongs to a study of CD8 T cells in ankylosing spondylitis. Study-level results: Blood of patients with ankylosing spondylitis appeared to be characterized by a TCR beta motif of eight or nine highly homologous variants.

From the 5' RACE reads, TCRdb called clonotypes with MiXCR, one entry per CDR3 protein. This sample has roughly 370,000 distinct CDR3 sequences, with approximately 20% found just once. The CDR3 runs to 14 residues. Looked up from germline, CDR1 is SQVTM and CDR2 is ANQGSEA. Trimming shortened V by 7 bases and J by 0 bases, and 13 bases separated the two germline ends. Sequenced sample: blood, either unsorted or a sorted T cell fraction (not recorded which). The chain joins TRBV29-1 to TRBJ2-1; no clear D gene. This TCR came from a male donor with ankylosing spondylitis. CDR3 sequence: CSALPSSSYNEQFF. The CDR3 bases are TGCAGCGCCCTTCCAAGTAGCTCCTACAATGAGCAGTTCTTC.